This entry is about one T cell receptor (beta chain). Its specificity is not known. The data were taken from a study of cytomegalovirus exposure and HLA in healthy donors. General study findings and limits: Association of a missense DCLRE1C variant with TCR beta V- and J-gene trimming was reported in a later analysis.

13 Jbeta primers and 60 Vbeta primers were used for the PCR. Clones were sequenced by immunoSEQ multiplex PCR, and TCRdb holds only the in-frame ones, with some missing. Counted here are about 140,000 clones, just under 80% occurring once; the ten biggest clones make up about 2.2%. V lost 3 bases and J lost 5; bases outside the gene matches: 8. Germline values: CDR1 MNHEY, CDR2 SMNVEV (reference sequence). This CDR3 contains 16 residues. Sequencing was done on a sample of PBMCs. J is TRBJ2-5 and V is TRBV27; 11 nucleotides agree with TRBD2. The sequence was collected from a man in his thirties or forties in good health and CMV-seronegative. This CDR3 is CASSFLAGGRWETQYF. In DNA form, the CDR3 reads TGTGCCAGCAGTTTTCTAGCGGGGGGACGGTGGGAGACCCAGTACTTC.